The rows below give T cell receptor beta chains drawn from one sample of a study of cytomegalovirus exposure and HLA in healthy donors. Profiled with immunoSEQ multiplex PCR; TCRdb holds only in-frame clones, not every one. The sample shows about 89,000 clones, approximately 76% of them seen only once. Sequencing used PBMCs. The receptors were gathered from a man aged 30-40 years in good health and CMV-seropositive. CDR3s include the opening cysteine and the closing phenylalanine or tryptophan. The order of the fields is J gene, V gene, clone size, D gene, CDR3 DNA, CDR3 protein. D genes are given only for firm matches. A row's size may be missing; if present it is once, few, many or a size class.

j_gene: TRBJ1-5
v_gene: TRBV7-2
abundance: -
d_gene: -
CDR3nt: TGTGCCAGCAGCCGCCAGGGACAACCTTATAGCAATCAGCCCCAGCATTTT
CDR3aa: CASSRQGQPYSNQPQHF

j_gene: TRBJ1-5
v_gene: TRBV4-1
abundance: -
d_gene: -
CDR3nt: TGCGCCAGCAGCCAAGATGGACAGTTCAATCAGCCCCAGCATTTT
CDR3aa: CASSQDGQFNQPQHF

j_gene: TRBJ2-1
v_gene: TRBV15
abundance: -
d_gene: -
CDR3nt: TGTGCCACCAGCAGAGGTGGGGCTTCGAACAATGAGCAGTTCTTC
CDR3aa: CATSRGGASNNEQFF

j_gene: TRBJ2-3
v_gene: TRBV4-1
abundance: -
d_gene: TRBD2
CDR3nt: TGCGCCAGCAGCCAGGGCCCCGGGGGGGGATCGGATACGCAGTATTTT
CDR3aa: CASSQGPGGGSDTQYF

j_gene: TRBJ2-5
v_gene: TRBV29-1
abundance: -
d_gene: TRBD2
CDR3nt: TGCAGCGTTCCTCCGGGGGGACCACAAGAGACCCAGTACTTC
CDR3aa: CSVPPGGPQETQYF

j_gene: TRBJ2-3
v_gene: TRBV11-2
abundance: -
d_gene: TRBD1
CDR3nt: TGTGCCAGCAGCTTTGGACAGGGGTCGGCGGTCGATACGCAGTATTTT
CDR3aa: CASSFGQGSAVDTQYF

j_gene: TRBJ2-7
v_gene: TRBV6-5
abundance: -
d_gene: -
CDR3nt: TGTGCCAGCAGTTACTCTGTCGTTCGGGGCTCCTACGAGCAGTACTTC
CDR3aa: CASSYSVVRGSYEQYF

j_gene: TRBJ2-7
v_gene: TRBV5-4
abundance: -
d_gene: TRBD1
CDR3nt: TGTGCCAGCAGCTTGGCCGGGACAGGCGAGCAGTACTTC
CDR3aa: CASSLAGTGEQYF

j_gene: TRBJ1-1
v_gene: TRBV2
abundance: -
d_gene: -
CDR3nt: TGTGCCGGCAGTGAATGGGGGGGGAGCACTGAAGCTTTCTTT
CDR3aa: CAGSEWGGSTEAFF

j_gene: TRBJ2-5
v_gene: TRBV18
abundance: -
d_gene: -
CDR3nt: TGTGCCAGCTCACCAGAGGACAGAATTTACTTC
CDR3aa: CASSPEDRIYF

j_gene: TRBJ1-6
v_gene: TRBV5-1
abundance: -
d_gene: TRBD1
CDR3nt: TGCGCCAGCAGCAAGACAGGGGATAATTCACCCCTCCACTTT
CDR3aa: CASSKTGDNSPLHF

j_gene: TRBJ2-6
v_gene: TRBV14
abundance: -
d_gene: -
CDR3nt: TGTGCCAGCAGCCAAGGTCTAGTTATCTCTGGGGCCAACGTCCTGACTTTC
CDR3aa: CASSQGLVISGANVLTF

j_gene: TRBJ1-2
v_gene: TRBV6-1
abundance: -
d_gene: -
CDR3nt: TGTGCCAGCAGTCCGATGGTAGAGGCTAACTATGGCTACACCTTC
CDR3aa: CASSPMVEANYGYTF

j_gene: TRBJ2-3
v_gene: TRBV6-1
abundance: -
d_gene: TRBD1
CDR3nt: TGTGCCAGCAGTCGGGACAGTTTCACAGATACGCAGTATTTT
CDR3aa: CASSRDSFTDTQYF

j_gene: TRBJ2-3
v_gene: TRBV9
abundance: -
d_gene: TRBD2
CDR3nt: TGTGCCAGCAGTAGCGGGGCCCACCCCACAGATACGCAGTATTTT
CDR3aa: CASSSGAHPTDTQYF

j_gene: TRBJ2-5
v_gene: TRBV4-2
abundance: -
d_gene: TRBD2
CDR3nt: TGTGCCAGCAGCCATGGCAGCGGGGGGCTGCAAGAGACCCAGTACTTC
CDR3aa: CASSHGSGGLQETQYF

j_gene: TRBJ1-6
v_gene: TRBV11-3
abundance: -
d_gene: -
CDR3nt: TGTGCCAGCAGCTTTGCCTCGGGAGGGAGGAGTCCCTATAATTCACCCCTCCACTTT
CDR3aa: CASSFASGGRSPYNSPLHF

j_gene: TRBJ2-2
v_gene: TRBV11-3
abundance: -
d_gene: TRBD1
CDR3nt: TGTGCCAGCAGCGAAGGACAGGGGCGGGGCGGGGAGCTGTTTTTT
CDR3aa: CASSEGQGRGGELFF

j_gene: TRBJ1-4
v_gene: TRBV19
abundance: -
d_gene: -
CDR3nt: TGTGCCAGTAGTATTCGAACACCACCTAATGAAAAACTGTTTTTT
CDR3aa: CASSIRTPPNEKLFF

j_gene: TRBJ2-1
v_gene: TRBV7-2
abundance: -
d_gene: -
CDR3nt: TGTGCCAGCAGCGGAATGTGGGGCTTCCTCAATGAGCAGTTCTTC
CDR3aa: CASSGMWGFLNEQFF

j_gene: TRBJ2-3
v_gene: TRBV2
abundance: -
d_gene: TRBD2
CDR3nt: TGTGCCAGCATCAACCTAGCGGGGTCCACAGATACGCAGTATTTT
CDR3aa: CASINLAGSTDTQYF

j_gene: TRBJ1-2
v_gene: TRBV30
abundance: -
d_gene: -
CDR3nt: TGTGCCTGGAGTGAGGGGCGACCCTATGGCTACACCTTC
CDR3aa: CAWSEGRPYGYTF

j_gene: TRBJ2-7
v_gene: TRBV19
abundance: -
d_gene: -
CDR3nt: TGTGCCAGTAGTTCCAGGGTCCCCCTCGAGCAGTACTTC
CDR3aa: CASSSRVPLEQYF

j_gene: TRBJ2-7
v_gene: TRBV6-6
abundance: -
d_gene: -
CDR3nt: TGTGCCAGCAGGCAACAGGGCATCTCCTACGAGCAGTACTTC
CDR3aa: CASRQQGISYEQYF

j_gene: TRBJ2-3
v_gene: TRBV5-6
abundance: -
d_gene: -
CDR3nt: TGTGCCAGCAGCTCCGAGGGTAGCGCGGATACGCAGTATTTT
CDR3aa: CASSSEGSADTQYF

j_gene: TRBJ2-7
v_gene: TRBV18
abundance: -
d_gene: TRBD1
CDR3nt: TGTGCCAGCTCACCACCACCGGGGACAGTCTCCTCCTACGAGCAGTACTTC
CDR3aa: CASSPPPGTVSSYEQYF

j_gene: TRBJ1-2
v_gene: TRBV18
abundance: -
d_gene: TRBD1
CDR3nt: TGTGCCAGCTCACCAGGAGGACAGGGGTATTTCGGCTACACCTTC
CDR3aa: CASSPGGQGYFGYTF

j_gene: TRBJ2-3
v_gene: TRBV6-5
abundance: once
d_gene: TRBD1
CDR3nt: TGTGCCACCGGACAGGGCCCAGATACGCAGTATTTT
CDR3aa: CATGQGPDTQYF

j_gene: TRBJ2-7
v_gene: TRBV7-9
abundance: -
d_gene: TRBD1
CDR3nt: TGTTCCAGCAGCTTGGATTGGACAGGGCCCCCCTACGAGCAGTACTTC
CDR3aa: CSSSLDWTGPPYEQYF

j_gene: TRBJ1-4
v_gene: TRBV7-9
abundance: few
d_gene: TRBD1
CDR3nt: TGTGCCAGCAGCAGAGGGACAGGGGCAACTAATGAAAAACTGTTTTTT
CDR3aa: CASSRGTGATNEKLFF

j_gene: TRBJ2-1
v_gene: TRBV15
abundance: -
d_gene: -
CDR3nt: TGTGCCACCAGCACGACTAGTTTGGAGAAGGATGAGCAGTTCTTC
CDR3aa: CATSTTSLEKDEQFF

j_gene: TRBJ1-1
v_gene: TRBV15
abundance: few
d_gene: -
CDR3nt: TGTGCCACCAGCAGAGATACGGGGTCACGGGACACTGAAGCTTTCTTT
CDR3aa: CATSRDTGSRDTEAFF

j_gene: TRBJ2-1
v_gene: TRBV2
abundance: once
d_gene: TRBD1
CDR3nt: TGTGCCAGCAGACACAGGGGCGGCAATGAGCAGTTCTTC
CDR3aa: CASRHRGGNEQFF

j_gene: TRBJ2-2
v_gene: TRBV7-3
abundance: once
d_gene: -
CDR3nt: TGTGCCAGCAGTAAACAGGGCACCGGGGAGCTGTTTTTT
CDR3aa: CASSKQGTGELFF

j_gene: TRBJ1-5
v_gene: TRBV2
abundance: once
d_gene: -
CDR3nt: TGTGCCAGCAAGAAAGAGGCCGGGACAAGCAATCAGCCCCAGCATTTT
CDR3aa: CASKKEAGTSNQPQHF

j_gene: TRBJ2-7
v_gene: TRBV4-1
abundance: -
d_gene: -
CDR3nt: TGCGCCAGCAGCCAAGACTTCCCTACCTACGAGCAGTACTTC
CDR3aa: CASSQDFPTYEQYF

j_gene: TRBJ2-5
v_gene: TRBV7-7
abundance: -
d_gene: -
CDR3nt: TGTGCCAGCAGCTTAGTCCCCGGGGTGGGTGAGACCCAGTACTTC
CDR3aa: CASSLVPGVGETQYF

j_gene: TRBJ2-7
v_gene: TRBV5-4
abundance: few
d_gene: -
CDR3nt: TGTGCCAGCAGCTTCCAGGGTGCCTACGAGCAGTACTTC
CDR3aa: CASSFQGAYEQYF

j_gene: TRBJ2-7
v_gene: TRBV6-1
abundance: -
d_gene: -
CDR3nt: TGTGCCAGCAGCCACACGGGCGGGTATTCCTACGAGCAGTACTTC
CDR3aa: CASSHTGGYSYEQYF

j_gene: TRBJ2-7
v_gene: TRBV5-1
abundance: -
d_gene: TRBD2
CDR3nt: TGCGCCAGCAGGTTCGGACTAGCGGGGGGAAACTCCTACGAGCAGTACTTC
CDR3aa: CASRFGLAGGNSYEQYF

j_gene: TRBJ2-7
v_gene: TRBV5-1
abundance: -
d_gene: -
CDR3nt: TGCGCCAGCAGCTTGGGGGGCCAGGTACGGGCGAAGTACGAGCAGTACTTC
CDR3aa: CASSLGGQVRAKYEQYF